The 22 T cell receptor beta chains given below trace back to one sample, sequenced in a study of spatial heterogeneity in lung cancer. As to time point: blood at routine non-recurrence follow-up after resection. TCRdb redid the calling of the 5' RACE reads with MiXCR, one entry per CDR3 protein. The data hold approximately 100,000 distinct CDR3 sequences, with just under 20% observed a single time. Sequenced material: PBMCs, taken at follow-up. The receptor set was obtained from a male donor with early-stage non-small cell lung cancer.

A note on this clonotype: Given the absence of the conserved phenylalanine or tryptophan at the CDR3 end, a read error is likely. This chain links TRBV11-2 with TRBJ2-2; weak D call: TRBD1 (6 bases). V lost 8 bases to trimming and J lost 0 bases, with 7 bases between them. The CDR3 spans 13 residues. Germline values: CDR1 SGHAT, CDR2 FQNNGV. For the CDR3, the DNA is TGTGCCAGCGGGACAACGAACACCGGGGAGCTGTTTCTT. It is translated as CASGTTNTGELFL.

In DNA, the CDR3 is TGCGCCAGCAGCTTGGTGACCCAGGAGGTGAACACTGAAGCTTTCTTT. Encoded protein: CASSLVTQEVNTEAFF. V is TRBV5-1 and J is TRBJ1-1; no reliable D call. The CDR3 covers 16 residues. V was shortened by 0 bases and J by 0 bases, with 12 bases between the two germline ends. Looked up from germline, CDR1 is SGHRS and CDR2 is YFSETQ.

The chain recombines TRBV2 with TRBJ1-1; TRBD1 matches 7 bases. CDR3 length: 13 amino acids. CDR1 and CDR2 (germline): SNHLY, FYNNEI. The CDR3 loop is CVRKGQENTEAFF. DNA for the CDR3: TGTGTCAGGAAAGGACAGGAGAACACTGAAGCTTTCTTT.

There are a few counts of this clonotype. CDR3 nucleotides: TGTGCCATCAGTGATCCCGGGACAGGGTTTCTCAATGAGCAGTTCTTC. Translation: CAISDPGTGFLNEQFF. The chain joins TRBV10-3 to TRBJ2-1; 9 nucleotides align to TRBD1. The CDR3 is 16 residues long. The trim removed 3 bases at V and 6 bases at J, leaving 9 bases unmatched. Germline V CDR1 and CDR2: ENHRY, SYGVKD.

This clonotype has a handful of counts. V gene TRBV19 combines with J gene TRBJ2-7; D is ambiguous. V shed 4 bases and J shed 9 bases, with 16 bases lying between them. The germline V gene has CDR1 LNHDA and CDR2 SQIVND (reference sequence). The CDR3 consists of 13 residues. As DNA, the CDR3 is TGTGCCAGTAGTAAAGATGAACCCCGTGTGCAGTACTTC. As protein: CASSKDEPRVQYF.

The chain combines TRBV7-9 with TRBJ1-4; D gene ambiguous. The length of the CDR3 is 18 residues. The V end was cut by 2 bases, the J end by 0 bases, with 16 bases between. Looked up from germline, CDR1 is SEHNR and CDR2 is FQNEAQ (reference sequence). The CDR3 spells CASSLKGSSLATNEKLFF. The CDR3, as DNA: TGTGCCAGCAGCTTAAAAGGTTCCAGTCTTGCAACTAATGAAAAACTGTTTTTT.

This clonotype was picked up a small number of times. V and J are TRBV10-3 and TRBJ2-7, with D perhaps matching TRBD1 (5 bases). The germline V and J ends were trimmed by 5 bases and 0 bases, with 8 bases remaining between them. The CDR3 extends over 13 amino acids. Germline V CDR1 and CDR2: ENHRY, SYGVKD. The CDR3 here is CAISQGSSYEQYV. The DNA for the CDR3 is TGTGCCATCAGTCAGGGAAGCTCCTACGAGCAGTACGTC.

This clonotype was seen only a few times. J is TRBJ1-2 and V is TRBV2; D uncertain. Germline lookup yields CDR1 SNHLY and CDR2 FYNNEI. The CDR3 extends over 15 amino acids. V lost 3 bases, J lost 0 bases, and 11 bases lay in between. The CDR3 coding sequence is TGTGCCAGCAGTGAGAGGTCGGAGCCTAACTATGGCTACACCTTC. Amino acid sequence: CASSERSEPNYGYTF.

This clonotype was seen ten or more times. This chain uses TRBV6-7 with TRBJ2-7, with TRBD1 identical over 7 bases. TRBV6-7 belongs to the ORF category, with a function that is uncertain. Trimming at V came to 9 bases and at J to 6 bases, leaving 2 bases not matched to a gene. The CDR3 has 10 amino acids. The CDR3 spells CASNRGEQYV. DNA of the CDR3: TGTGCCAGTAACAGGGGCGAGCAGTACGTC.

The chain is built from TRBV6-2 or TRBV6-3 and TRBJ1-5, with D unclear. CDR1 is MNHEY, CDR2 SVGEGT, per germline. CDR3 length equals 16 residues. Trimming shortened V by 0 bases and J by 9 bases, and 18 bases separated the two germline ends. The CDR3 DNA sequence: TGTGCCAGCAGTTACTCGAAGAACCAGGCCCTTCGGCCCCAGCATTTT. Residues: CASSYSKNQALRPQHF.

This chain connects TRBV7-9 to TRBJ1-2; 7 bases are shared with TRBD1. Trimming at V came to 1 base and at J to 4 bases, leaving 9 bases not matched to a gene. In germline, CDR1 is SEHNR, CDR2 FQNEAQ (reference sequence). This CDR3 is built from 16 residues. The CDR3 DNA follows: TGTGCCAGCAGCTTAGGTCAGGGGGTTCCTCCCTATGGCTACACCTTC. This gives the protein CASSLGQGVPPYGYTF.

This sequence joins TRBV27 and TRBJ1-6; TRBD1 matches at 7 bases. CDR1 and CDR2 from the germline V gene are MNHEY and SMNVEV (reference sequence). The CDR3 sequence is 12 residues long. J lost 10 bases, V lost 5 bases, and 2 bases had no gene match. The CDR3 region is CASSDRDSPLHF. The CDR3 DNA sequence: TGTGCCAGCAGTGACAGGGACTCACCCCTCCACTTT.

There are a few counts of this clonotype. V gene TRBV19 combines with J gene TRBJ2-1; TRBD2 matches at 13 bases. J lost 9 bases, V lost 7 bases, and 9 bases had no gene match. This CDR3 has 15 residues. CDR1 is LNHDA and CDR2 is SQIVND in the germline V gene (reference sequence). CDR3 amino acids: CASTPLAGGPGEQFF. Here the CDR3 DNA reads TGTGCCAGTACCCCACTAGCGGGAGGGCCGGGTGAGCAGTTCTTC.

The rearrangement uses TRBV5-4 and TRBJ1-1; D is perhaps TRBD1 (6 bases). Trimming left V 6 bases short and J 6 bases short, with 18 bases between. There are 14 residues in the CDR3. The V gene's germline CDR1 is SGHNT and CDR2 YYREEE (reference sequence). CDR3 DNA: TGTGCCAGCACCCTTCAGGGGCCAGAGGCTGAAGCTTTCTTT. Translation: CASTLQGPEAEAFF.

Ten or more counts support this clonotype. V gene TRBV29-1 combines with J gene TRBJ2-4; D remains ambiguous. Germline V gene lookup returns CDR1 SQVTM and CDR2 ANQGSEA. V was cut by 6 bases and J by 0 bases, with 9 bases left in between. The CDR3 length is 13 residues. CDR3: CSVTILAKNIQYF. CDR3 sequence (DNA): TGCAGCGTCACAATCTTAGCCAAAAACATTCAGTACTTC.

Only a few counts were recorded for this clonotype. The chain is built from TRBV19 and TRBJ1-1; D is undetermined. This CDR3 has 19 amino acids. The V and J ends lost 5 bases and 0 bases respectively, with 25 bases between them. Germline CDR1 and CDR2: LNHDA and SQIVND (reference sequence). CDR3 nucleotide sequence: TGTGCCAGTAGTCGAGCTCCCTCCAGGCAAAGAGGGATGAACACTGAAGCTTTCTTT. Residues: CASSRAPSRQRGMNTEAFF.

This clonotype was observed a handful of times. The V gene is TRBV20-1, the J gene TRBJ1-2; 12 bases fit TRBD1. The CDR3 extends over 14 amino acids. Germline values: CDR1 DFQATT, CDR2 SNEGSKA (reference sequence). Trimming took 6 bases from V and 4 from J; bases not matched to a gene: 6. In DNA form, the CDR3 reads TGCAGTGCGACGGGACAGGGGGCCGGCTATGGCTACACCTTC. Protein sequence: CSATGQGAGYGYTF.

The rearrangement uses TRBV5-1 and TRBJ2-1; TRBD1 matches at 7 bases. The CDR3 runs 14 residues. Germline values: CDR1 SGHRS, CDR2 YFSETQ. J gave up 4 bases and V 1 base, and 2 bases lay outside the gene matches. The CDR3 region is CASSLTGAYNEQFF. As DNA, the CDR3 is TGCGCCAGCAGCTTGACAGGGGCGTACAATGAGCAGTTCTTC.

This clonotype has a handful of counts. This rearrangement joins TRBV6-5 to TRBJ2-7; 9 nucleotides match TRBD1. V gave up 6 bases and J gave up 3 bases; unmatched junction bases: 6. Germline CDR1 and CDR2: MNHEY and SVGAGI. This CDR3 comprises 14 residues. CDR3 bases: TGTGCCAGCAGGGGCGGGACAGGGATCTACGAGCAGTACTTC. This encodes CASRGGTGIYEQYF.

The chain couples TRBV30 to TRBJ2-5; weak D call: TRBD2 (7 bases). Trimming left V 0 bases short and J 4 bases short, with 15 bases between. Germline V gives CDR1 GTSNPN, CDR2 SVGIG (reference sequence). The CDR3 sequence is 15 residues long. The CDR3 loop reads CAWSVPTGGGETQYF. DNA for the CDR3: TGTGCCTGGAGTGTACCCACGGGGGGCGGAGAGACCCAGTACTTC.

This clonotype has a count of ten or more. The rearrangement uses TRBV27 and TRBJ2-3; 12 bases agree with TRBD2. CDR3 length equals 15 residues. V was pared by 5 bases and J by 4 bases, with 4 bases of the junction left unmatched. Germline V lookup: CDR1 MNHEY, CDR2 SMNVEV (reference sequence). The CDR3 protein is CASSDLAGGADTQYF. CDR3 coding DNA: TGTGCCAGCAGTGACCTAGCGGGGGGGGCAGATACGCAGTATTTT.

This clonotype was detected ten times or more. The CDR3 region is CASKGQVSYEQYF. CDR3 DNA: TGTGCCAGCAAGGGACAGGTCTCCTACGAGCAGTACTTC. The gene calls are TRBV25-1 and TRBJ2-7; 8 bases fit TRBD1. In germline, CDR1 is MGHDK, CDR2 SYGVNS. The CDR3 sequence is 13 residues long. With V trimmed by 7 bases and J by 0 bases, 2 bases remained unmatched.